This entry lists 15 T cell receptor beta chains sequenced from one sample in a study of cytomegalovirus exposure and HLA in healthy donors. This PCR relied on a set of 60 Vbeta primers and 13 Jbeta primers. The repertoire was sequenced with immunoSEQ multiplex PCR; TCRdb's copy has only in-frame clones and lacks some. The data contain fewer than 200,000 clones, about 88% of them singletons. The sequenced sample consisted of PBMCs. The receptor set was obtained from a young man in good health and CMV-seropositive.

V is TRBV15 and J is TRBJ1-1; TRBD1 agrees at 9 bases. Germline V gene sequence: CDR1 LNHNV, CDR2 YYDKDF (reference sequence). The CDR3 totals 14 residues. V lost 0 bases to trimming and J lost 5 bases; unmatched junction nucleotides: 1. CDR3 protein: CATSRETGGTEAFF. The DNA for the CDR3 is TGTGCCACCAGCAGAGAGACAGGGGGAACTGAAGCTTTCTTT.

V usage is TRBV4-1 and J usage is TRBJ1-5; D may be TRBD1 (5 bases). Deletions cut 0 bases from V and 7 bases from J, with 13 bases between. Germline CDR1 MGHRA, CDR2 YSYEKL. This CDR3 comprises 15 residues. As DNA, the CDR3 is TGCGCCAGCAGCCAAGATGGGGGGTCGCGGCAGCCCCAGCATTTT. Protein sequence: CASSQDGGSRQPQHF.

The V call is TRBV5-4, the J call TRBJ1-2; tentative D call: TRBD1 (6 bases). Per germline, CDR1 SGHNT and CDR2 YYREEE (reference sequence). The CDR3 spans 14 residues. The V and J ends lost 3 bases and 4 bases respectively, with 13 bases between them. CDR3 amino acids: CASSSAGAIYGYTF. The CDR3 DNA reads as TGTGCCAGCAGCTCAGCAGGGGCAATCTATGGCTACACCTTC.

This clone showed up just a few times. The rearrangement links TRBV9 to TRBJ1-1; the match to TRBD1 covers 9 bases. Unmatched junction bases numbered 11, after V lost 0 bases and J lost 5 bases. CDR1 and CDR2 from the germline V gene are SGDLS and YYNGEE. The CDR3 extends over 17 amino acids. The chain's CDR3 is CASSVGDWTGAGTEAFF. In DNA form, the CDR3 reads TGTGCCAGCAGCGTAGGAGATTGGACAGGGGCGGGGACTGAAGCTTTCTTT.

The rearrangement links TRBV7-2 to TRBJ1-4; D perhaps matches TRBD1 (6 bases). CDR3 length equals 15 residues. Germline loops: CDR1 SGHTA, CDR2 FQGNSA. With 1 base removed from V and 8 bases from J, the gap between germline ends came to 14 bases. CDR3 sequence reads: CASSLGGGAREKLFF. The CDR3 nucleotides read TGTGCCAGCAGCTTAGGGGGGGGCGCACGGGAAAAACTGTTTTTT.

V gene TRBV9 combines with J gene TRBJ1-2; 8 bases are shared with TRBD1. From germline, CDR1 is SGDLS and CDR2 YYNGEE. Losses at the gene ends were 1 base for V and 6 bases for J; bases not matched to a gene: 5. The length of the CDR3 is 14 residues. This CDR3 reads CASSVSGQGDGYTF. The CDR3 DNA follows: TGTGCCAGCAGCGTATCCGGACAGGGTGATGGCTACACCTTC.

Regarding this clone: Other DNA sequences in this sample translate to the same CDR3. This chain uses TRBV7-2 with TRBJ1-4, with 8 bases that match TRBD1. The CDR3 is 17 residues long. Germline CDR1 reads SGHTA; CDR2 reads FQGNSA. The J segment lost 0 bases and the V segment lost 3 bases, leaving 6 bases of the junction unmatched. CDR3 region: CASSFGQGSATNEKLFF. For the CDR3, the DNA is TGTGCCAGCAGCTTCGGACAGGGCTCTGCAACTAATGAAAAACTGTTTTTT.

This chain joins TRBV11-3 and TRBJ2-7; 11 bases map to TRBD2. Per the germline V gene, CDR1 is SGHNT and CDR2 is YENEEA. The CDR3 loop spans 15 amino acids. With 5 bases clipped from V and 0 bases from J, the junction kept 3 bases outside the gene matches. The CDR3 region is CASSVSGGASYEQYF. CDR3 DNA sequence: TGTGCCAGCAGCGTTAGCGGGGGGGCCTCCTACGAGCAGTACTTC.

The J gene is TRBJ2-5, the V gene TRBV11-2, with a weak D call TRBD1 (5 bases). Trimming took 5 bases from V and 5 from J, leaving 9 bases between them. Per the germline V gene, CDR1 is SGHAT and CDR2 is FQNNGV. The CDR3 extends over 12 amino acids. CDR3 nucleotides: TGTGCCAGCAGCCGAAAGGGGGAGACCCAGTACTTC. This sequence encodes CASSRKGETQYF.

The J gene is TRBJ2-3, the V gene TRBV25-1, with unresolved D. CDR1 MGHDK and CDR2 SYGVNS come from the germline V gene. Trimming stripped 3 bases from V and 2 bases from J, with 12 bases between. The CDR3 spans 15 residues. CDR3 protein: CASSDSVSLTDTQYF. Written as DNA, the CDR3 is TGTGCCAGCAGTGACTCGGTTTCCCTCACAGATACGCAGTATTTT.

The chain joins TRBV5-5 to TRBJ2-7; a possible D gene is TRBD2 (5 bases). V gave up 4 bases and J gave up 5 bases, with 19 bases separating them. The germline V gene has CDR1 SGHKS and CDR2 YYEKEE (reference sequence). The length of the CDR3 is 15 residues. As DNA, the CDR3 is TGTGCCAGCAGCCCCCGGACGGGGAGCTGGAACGAGCAGTACTTC. It translates to CASSPRTGSWNEQYF. The variable domain in full, with the rest retrieved from reference TRBV5-5 and TRBJ2-7, is DAGVTQSPTHLIKTRGQQVTLRCSPISGHKSVSWYQQVLGQGPQFIFQYYEKEERGRGNFPDRFSARQFPNYSSELNVNALLLGDSALYLCASSPRTGSWNEQYFGPGTRLTVT.

This chain links TRBV5-1 with TRBJ2-3, with 7 bases that match TRBD1. The junction had 12 bases not matched to a gene; V was cut back by 6 bases and J by 2 bases. The CDR3 runs to 16 residues. Per germline, CDR1 SGHRS and CDR2 YFSETQ. Here the CDR3 DNA reads TGCGCCAGCACCTCGACAGGGTCTGACTTCACAGATACGCAGTATTTT. It encodes CASTSTGSDFTDTQYF.

J is TRBJ1-2 and V is TRBV9, with 7 nucleotides matching TRBD1. Germline V lookup: CDR1 SGDLS, CDR2 YYNGEE. The CDR3 contains 12 residues. J was trimmed by 5 bases and V by 8 bases; bases with no gene match: 6. The CDR3 DNA is TGTGCCAGTAGAACAGGGGTTTATGGCTACACCTTC. Protein: CASRTGVYGYTF.

The rearrangement uses TRBV7-2 and TRBJ2-6; D remains ambiguous. V shed 5 bases and J shed 2 bases, with 10 bases lying between them. Germline values: CDR1 SGHTA, CDR2 FQGNSA. The CDR3 extends over 15 amino acids. CDR3 coding DNA: TGTGCCAGCAGCCCTACCCTCGCTGGGGCCAACGTCCTGACTTTC. As protein: CASSPTLAGANVLTF.

The chain is built from TRBV9 and TRBJ2-3; tentative D call: TRBD1 (6 bases). Germline-derived CDR1 and CDR2 are SGDLS and YYNGEE. V gave up 0 bases and J gave up 1 base, with 15 bases separating them. The CDR3 is 17 residues long. The CDR3 here is CASSVGPGQQGTDTQYF. The CDR3 nucleotides are TGTGCCAGCAGCGTAGGGCCAGGACAGCAGGGCACAGATACGCAGTATTTT. The full variable domain, completed using reference TRBV9 and TRBJ2-3, is DSGVTQTPKHLITATGQRVTLRCSPRSGDLSVYWYQQSLDQGLQFLIQYYNGEERAKGNILERFSAQQFPDLHSELNLSSLELGDSALYFCASSVGPGQQGTDTQYFGPGTRLTVL.